This TCR beta chain was documented in a study of blood T cell repertoires in COVID-19. The CDR3 has 15 residues. Looked up from germline, CDR1 is LNHDA and CDR2 is SQIVND (reference sequence). The trim removed 3 bases at V and 1 base at J, leaving 5 bases unmatched. Sequencing used immunoSEQ multiplex PCR; TCRdb keeps in-frame clones, though not all of them. The repertoire holds hundreds of thousands of clones, with about 83% as singletons. The receptor was derived from a woman between 45 and 60 years old who had recovered from COVID-19. Input material: peripheral blood. The V call is TRBV19, the J call TRBJ2-5, with 7 bases matching TRBD2. In nucleotides, the CDR3 is TGTGCCAGTAGTATCGGGGGAGGGGTCCAAGAGACCCAGTACTTC. Its protein product is CASSIGGGVQETQYF.